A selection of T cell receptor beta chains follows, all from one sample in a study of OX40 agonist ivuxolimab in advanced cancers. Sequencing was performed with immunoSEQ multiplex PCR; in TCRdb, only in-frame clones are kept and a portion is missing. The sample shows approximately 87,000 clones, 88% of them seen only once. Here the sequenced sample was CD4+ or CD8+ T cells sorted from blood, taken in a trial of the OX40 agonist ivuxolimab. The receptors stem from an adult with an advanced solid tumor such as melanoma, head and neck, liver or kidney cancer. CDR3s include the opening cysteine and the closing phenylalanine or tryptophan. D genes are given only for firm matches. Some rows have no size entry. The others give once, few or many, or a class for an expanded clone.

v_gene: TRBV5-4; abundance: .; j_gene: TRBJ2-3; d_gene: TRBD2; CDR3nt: TGTGCCAGCAGCCGCCAATTACTAGCGGGAGGATTGTCCACAGATACGCAGTATTTT; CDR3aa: CASSRQLLAGGLSTDTQYF
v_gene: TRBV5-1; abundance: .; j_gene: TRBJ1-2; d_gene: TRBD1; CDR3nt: TGCGCCAGCAGCTTGGAGGGGGCGACCTATGGCTACACCTTC; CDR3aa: CASSLEGATYGYTF
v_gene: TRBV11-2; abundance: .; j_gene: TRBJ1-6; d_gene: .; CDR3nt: TGTGCCAGCAGCTTAGTTCCGGCGGAGAATTCACCCCTCCACTTT; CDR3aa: CASSLVPAENSPLHF
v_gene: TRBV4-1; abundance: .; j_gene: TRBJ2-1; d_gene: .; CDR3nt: TGCGCCAGCAGCCAAGAGGGGTCCGGACCCAAGTTCTTC; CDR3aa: CASSQEGSGPKFF
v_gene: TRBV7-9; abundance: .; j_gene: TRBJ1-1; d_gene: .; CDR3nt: TGTGCCAGCAGCCCCACTTCGAACGGGAACACTGAAGCTTTCTTT; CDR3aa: CASSPTSNGNTEAFF
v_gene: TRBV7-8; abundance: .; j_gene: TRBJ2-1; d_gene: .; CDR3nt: TGTGCCAGCAGCTTAGCGAAGGGTGAGCAGTTCTTC; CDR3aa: CASSLAKGEQFF
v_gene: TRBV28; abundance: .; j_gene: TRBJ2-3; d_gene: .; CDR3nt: TGTGCCAGCAGTTTGAGAGATACGCAGTATTTT; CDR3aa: CASSLRDTQYF
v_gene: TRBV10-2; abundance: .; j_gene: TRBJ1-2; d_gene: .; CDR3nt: TGCGCCAGCAGTGAGGGCACAGGGCTCCTGTTGACCTTC; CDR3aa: CASSEGTGLLLTF
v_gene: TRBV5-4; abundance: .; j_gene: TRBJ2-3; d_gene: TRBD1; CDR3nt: TGTGCCAGCAGCCCATGGACAGGGGATGGCACAGATACGCAGTATTTT; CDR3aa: CASSPWTGDGTDTQYF
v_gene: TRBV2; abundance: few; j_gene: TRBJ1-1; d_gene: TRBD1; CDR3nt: TGTGCCAGCAGCTTTGGACAGGGGGGAGCTTTCTTT; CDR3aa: CASSFGQGGAFF
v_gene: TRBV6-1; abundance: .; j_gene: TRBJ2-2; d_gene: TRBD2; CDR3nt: TGTGCCAGCAGTGGGTCTAGCGGGAGCGTAGTCACCGGGGAGCTGTTTTTT; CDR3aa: CASSGSSGSVVTGELFF
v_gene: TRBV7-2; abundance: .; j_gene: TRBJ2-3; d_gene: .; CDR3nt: TGTGCCAGCAGCTTAGTCTCGTCGTTTGGCACAGATACGCAGTATTTT; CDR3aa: CASSLVSSFGTDTQYF
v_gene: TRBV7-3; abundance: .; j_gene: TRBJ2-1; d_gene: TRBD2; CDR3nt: TGTGCCAGCAGCTCCACGACTAGCGGGAGGGTTAGTGAGCAGTTCTTC; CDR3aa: CASSSTTSGRVSEQFF
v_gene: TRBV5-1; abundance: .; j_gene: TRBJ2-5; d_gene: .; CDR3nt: TGCGCCAGCAGCTTATTGTCGGAGCAAGAGACCCAGTACTTC; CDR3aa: CASSLLSEQETQYF
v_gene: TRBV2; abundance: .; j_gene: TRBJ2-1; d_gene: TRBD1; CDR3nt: TGTGCCAGCGCCGCGGGACAGGGGGCGAATGAGCAGTTCTTC; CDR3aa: CASAAGQGANEQFF
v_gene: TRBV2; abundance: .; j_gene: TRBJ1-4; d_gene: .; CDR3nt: TGTGCCAGCAGTGGGCGGGGCGGGGATAATGAAAAACTGTTTTTT; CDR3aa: CASSGRGGDNEKLFF
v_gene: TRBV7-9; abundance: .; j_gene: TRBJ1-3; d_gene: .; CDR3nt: TGTGCCAGCAGCTTAAGTGGAAACACCATATATTTT; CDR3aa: CASSLSGNTIYF
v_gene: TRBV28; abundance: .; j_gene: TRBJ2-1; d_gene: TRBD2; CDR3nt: TGTGCCAGCAGTTTACCCGGGGGGAAAGGTGCGGATGAGCAGTTCTTC; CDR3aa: CASSLPGGKGADEQFF
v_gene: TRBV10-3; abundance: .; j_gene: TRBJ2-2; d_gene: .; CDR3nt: TGTGCCACCCTACCCGGACTACCCCGGGGCGCCGGGGAGCTGTTTTTT; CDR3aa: CATLPGLPRGAGELFF
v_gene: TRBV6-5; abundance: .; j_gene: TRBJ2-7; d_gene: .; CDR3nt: TGTGCCAGTGGGGCCCCTCCACGCGAGCAGTACTTC; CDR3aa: CASGAPPREQYF
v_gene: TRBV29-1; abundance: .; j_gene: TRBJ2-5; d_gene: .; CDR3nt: TGCAGCGTTGGAGGAATGCGGGAGACCCAGTACTTC; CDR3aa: CSVGGMRETQYF
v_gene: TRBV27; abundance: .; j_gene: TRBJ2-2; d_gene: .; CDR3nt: TGTGCCAGCAGTCCTTGGTCGTCTGGACTTCGGGAGCTGTTTTTT; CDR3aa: CASSPWSSGLRELFF
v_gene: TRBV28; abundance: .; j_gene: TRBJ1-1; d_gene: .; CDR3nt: TGTGCCAGCAGTTTAAGGCAGGGGAACACTGAAGCTTTCTTT; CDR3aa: CASSLRQGNTEAFF
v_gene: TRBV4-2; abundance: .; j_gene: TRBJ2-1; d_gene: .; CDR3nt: TGTGCCAGCAGCCAAGGACTAGTCAATGAGCAGTTCTTC; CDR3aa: CASSQGLVNEQFF
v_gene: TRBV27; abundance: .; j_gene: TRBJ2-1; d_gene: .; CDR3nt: TGTGCCAGCAGTCTCCAGCTAGGCAACTCAGGGTCGAATGAGCAGTTCTTC; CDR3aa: CASSLQLGNSGSNEQFF
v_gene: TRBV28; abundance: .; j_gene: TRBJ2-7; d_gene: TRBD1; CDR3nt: TGTGCCAGCAGTTTTCGGGACAGTCAGGTCTACGAGCAGTACTTC; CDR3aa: CASSFRDSQVYEQYF
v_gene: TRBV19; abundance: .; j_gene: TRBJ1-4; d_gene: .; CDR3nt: TGTGCCAGTAGCAGGGGCAGTGCTAATGAAAAACTGTTTTTT; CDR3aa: CASSRGSANEKLFF
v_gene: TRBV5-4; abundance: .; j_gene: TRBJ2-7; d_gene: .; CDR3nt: TGTGCCAGCAGCTTTGCAGGGAACGCTTACGAGCAGTACTTC; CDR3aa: CASSFAGNAYEQYF
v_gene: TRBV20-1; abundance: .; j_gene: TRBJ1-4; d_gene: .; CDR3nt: TGCAGTGCTAGATATGAAAAACTGTTTTTT; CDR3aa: CSARYEKLFF
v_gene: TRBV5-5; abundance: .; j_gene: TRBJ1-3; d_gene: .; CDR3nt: TGTGCCAGCAGCTTTTTCGGGGCTGGAAACACCATATATTTT; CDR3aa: CASSFFGAGNTIYF
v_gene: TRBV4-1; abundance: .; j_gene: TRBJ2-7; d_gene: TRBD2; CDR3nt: TGCGCCAGCAGTCCCCATCGAGCGGGAAGCTCCTACGAGCAGTACTTC; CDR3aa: CASSPHRAGSSYEQYF
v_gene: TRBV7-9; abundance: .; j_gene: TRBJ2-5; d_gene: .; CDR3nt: TGTGCCAGCAGCATGGACATCCAAGAGACCCAGTACTTC; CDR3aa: CASSMDIQETQYF
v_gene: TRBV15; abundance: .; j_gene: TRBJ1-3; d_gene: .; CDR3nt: TGTGCCACCAGCAGACCAGGGGACACCATATATTTT; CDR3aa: CATSRPGDTIYF
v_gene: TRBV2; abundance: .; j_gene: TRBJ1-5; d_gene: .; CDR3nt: TGTGCCAGCAGTGAAGTTACGAGCAATCAGCCCCAGCATTTT; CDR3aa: CASSEVTSNQPQHF
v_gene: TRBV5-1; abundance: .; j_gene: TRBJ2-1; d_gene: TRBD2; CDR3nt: TGCGCCAGCAGCTTGGGACTAGCGGGAGGGGTACACGGTGAGCAGTTCTTC; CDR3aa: CASSLGLAGGVHGEQFF
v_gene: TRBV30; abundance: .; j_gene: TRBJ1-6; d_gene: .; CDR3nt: TGTGCCTGGAAAACCTGGACGGGGACACCCCTCCACTTT; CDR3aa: CAWKTWTGTPLHF
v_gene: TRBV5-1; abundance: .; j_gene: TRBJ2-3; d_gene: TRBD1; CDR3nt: TGCGCCAGCACAGGACAGGGGGGTTCCACTAGCACAGATACGCAGTATTTT; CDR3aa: CASTGQGGSTSTDTQYF
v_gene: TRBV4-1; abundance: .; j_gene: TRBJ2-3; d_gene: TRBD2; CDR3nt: TGCGCCAGCAGCCAAGATAGCGGGGGGGGCACAGATACGCAGTATTTT; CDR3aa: CASSQDSGGGTDTQYF
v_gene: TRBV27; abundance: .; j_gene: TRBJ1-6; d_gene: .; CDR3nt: TGTGCCAGCAGTGGGGCCAACATGGGGTATTCACCCCTCCACTTT; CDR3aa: CASSGANMGYSPLHF
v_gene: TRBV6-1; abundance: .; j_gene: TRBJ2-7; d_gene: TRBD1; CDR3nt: TGTGCCAGCAGTGAAACCCTCGGGACAGGCCACTACGAGCAGTACTTC; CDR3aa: CASSETLGTGHYEQYF
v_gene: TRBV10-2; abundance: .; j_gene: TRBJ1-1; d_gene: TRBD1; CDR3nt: TGCGCCAGCAACGACGGAGGGGACAGGGTCTCCACTGAAGCTTTCTTT; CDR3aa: CASNDGGDRVSTEAFF
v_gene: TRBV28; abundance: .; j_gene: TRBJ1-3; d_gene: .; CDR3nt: TGTGCCAGCAGTTCCTCAGACACTGGAAACACCATATATTTT; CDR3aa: CASSSSDTGNTIYF
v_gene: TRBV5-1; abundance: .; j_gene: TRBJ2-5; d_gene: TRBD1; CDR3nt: TGCGCCAGCAGCTCAGGACAGGGACAGGAGACCCAGTACTTC; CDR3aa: CASSSGQGQETQYF
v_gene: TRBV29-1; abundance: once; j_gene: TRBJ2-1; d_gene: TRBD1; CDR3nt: TGCAGCGTTGATGACAGGGGGGTTTACAATGAGCAGTTCTTC; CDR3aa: CSVDDRGVYNEQFF
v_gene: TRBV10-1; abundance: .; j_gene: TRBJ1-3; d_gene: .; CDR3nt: TGCGCCAGCCTCACAGCCAGCTCTGGAAACACCATATATTTT; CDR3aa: CASLTASSGNTIYF
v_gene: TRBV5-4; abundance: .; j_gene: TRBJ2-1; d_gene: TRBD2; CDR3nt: TGTGCCAGCAGCTTGGTGGGAGGGGAATACAATGAGCAGTTCTTC; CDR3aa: CASSLVGGEYNEQFF
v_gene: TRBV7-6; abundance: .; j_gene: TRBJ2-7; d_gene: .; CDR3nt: TGTGCCAGCAGCTCCCTACCGACTAGATCCTACGAGCAGTACTTC; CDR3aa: CASSSLPTRSYEQYF
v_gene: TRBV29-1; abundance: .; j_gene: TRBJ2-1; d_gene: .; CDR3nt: TGCAGCGATCGACCCCCGAGTTCCAATGAGCAGTTCTTC; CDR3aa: CSDRPPSSNEQFF
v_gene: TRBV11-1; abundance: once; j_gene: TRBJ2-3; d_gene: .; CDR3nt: TGTGCCAGCAGCTTAGCAAACAGGGCCCTGGGGGGAGATACGCAGTATTTT; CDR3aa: CASSLANRALGGDTQYF
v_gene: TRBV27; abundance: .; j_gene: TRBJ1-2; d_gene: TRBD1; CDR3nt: TGTGCCAGCAGTCCCCGACAGGGCAGTTCTAACTATGGCTACACCTTC; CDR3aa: CASSPRQGSSNYGYTF
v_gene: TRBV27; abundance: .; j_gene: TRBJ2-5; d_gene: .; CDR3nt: TGTGCCAGCAGTCCTGCGACCGGTAGGATCGGGGAGACCCAGTACTTC; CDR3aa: CASSPATGRIGETQYF
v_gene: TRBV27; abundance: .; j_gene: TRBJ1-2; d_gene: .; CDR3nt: TGTGCCAGCAGTTTATCCGGCGCAGCACATGGCTACACCTTC; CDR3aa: CASSLSGAAHGYTF
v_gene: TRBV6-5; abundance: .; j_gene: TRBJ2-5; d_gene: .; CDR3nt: TGTGCCAGCAGTTACGAACCGGCCCCGTACCAAGAGACCCAGTACTTC; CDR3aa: CASSYEPAPYQETQYF
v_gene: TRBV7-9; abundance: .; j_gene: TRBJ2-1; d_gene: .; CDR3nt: TGTGCCAGCAGCTCGTTGTGGGGGGGGACACTCTCTTCACATGAGCAGTTCTTC; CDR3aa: CASSSLWGGTLSSHEQFF
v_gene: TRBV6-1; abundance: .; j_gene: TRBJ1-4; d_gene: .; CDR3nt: TGTGCCAGCAGTGAAGGGGGAGAAGGTGAAAAACTGTTTTTT; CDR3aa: CASSEGGEGEKLFF
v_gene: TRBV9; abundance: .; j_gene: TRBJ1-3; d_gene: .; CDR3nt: TGTGCCAGCAGCGTAGGGAGCTCTGGAAACACCATATATTTT; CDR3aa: CASSVGSSGNTIYF
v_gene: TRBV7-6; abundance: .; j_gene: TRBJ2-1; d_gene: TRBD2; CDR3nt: TGTGCCAGCAGCCTAGGAGGGAGCGGGAGGGGCGATGAGCAGTTCTTC; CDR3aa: CASSLGGSGRGDEQFF
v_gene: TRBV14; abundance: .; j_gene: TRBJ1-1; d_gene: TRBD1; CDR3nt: TGTGCCAGCAGCGTTACGTGGACAGGCACTGAAGCTTTCTTT; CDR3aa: CASSVTWTGTEAFF
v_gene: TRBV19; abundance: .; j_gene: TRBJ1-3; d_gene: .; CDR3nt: TGTGCCAGTAGTATAAAGGTTAGGGGCGACGGTGGAAACACCATATATTTT; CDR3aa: CASSIKVRGDGGNTIYF
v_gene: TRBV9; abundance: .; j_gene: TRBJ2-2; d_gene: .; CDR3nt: TGTGCCAGCAGCGTGGGACTCAAGGGCGGGGAGCTGTTTTTT; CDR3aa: CASSVGLKGGELFF